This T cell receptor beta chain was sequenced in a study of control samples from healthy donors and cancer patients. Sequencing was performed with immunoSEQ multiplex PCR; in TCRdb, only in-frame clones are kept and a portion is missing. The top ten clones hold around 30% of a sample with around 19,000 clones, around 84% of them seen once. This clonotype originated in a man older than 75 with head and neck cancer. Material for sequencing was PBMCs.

CDR3 residues: CASSYSIRETQYF. As DNA, the CDR3 is TGTGCCAGCAGTTACTCGATAAGGGAGACCCAGTACTTC. This chain connects TRBV6-2 or TRBV6-3 to TRBJ2-5; D is unresolved. V was pared by 0 bases and J by 5 bases, with 7 bases between. CDR3 length: 13 amino acids. Germline V gives CDR1 MNHEY, CDR2 SVGEGT.